This T cell receptor (beta chain) was profiled in a study of tumor and adjacent non-tumor tissue in lung cancer (dated by TCRdb to 2017 to 2018). Study-level background: Patients with adenocarcinoma (approximately 12), squamous cell carcinoma (2) and small cell lung cancer (1) were included in the cohort. Approximately 31 paired specimens, one tumor and one normal lung sample per patient, were profiled by TCRbeta CDR3 sequencing. Ages among the roughly 15 patients ranged from roughly 31 to 85 years, there were 10 men and 5 women, and disease was at TNM stage I to III. The study compared bulk TCRbeta repertoires between lung tumor tissue and matched distant non-tumor lung tissue from 15 lung cancer patients. Sequencing generated a total of approximately 130,000,000 productive TCRbeta reads, averaging approximately 4 million reads per sample.

RNA was isolated from bulk, unsorted tissue, and RNA quality was assessed with a NanoDrop ND-1000 and an Agilent 2100. Newly diagnosed lung cancer patients without prior chemotherapy who had been admitted for thoracic surgery in China between August and November 2014 were enrolled as donors. Patients who had received previous radiotherapy or chemotherapy, or who had another concurrent cancer, were excluded from the study. Pieces of surgical tissue measuring about 1-2.1 cm3 were kept in RNAlater solution and stored at -80 degrees C until use. Libraries were constructed by multiplex PCR. This sample was sequenced with an Illumina HiSeq 2500. TCRbeta libraries were constructed through three rounds of nested PCR with primers (Table S4) according to protocols adapted from ARM-PCR. Before sequencing, PCR products of 200-500 bp were excised from the gel and purified with the QIAquick gel extraction kit. From the authors' description of their analysis: Reads were cleaned with Trimmomatic, merged with FLASH into complete CDR3 sequences, and assigned to V(D)J germline segments with MiTCR. Clonal diversity was calculated as the inverse Simpson's index using VDJtools. Productive reads were defined as in-frame sequences without a premature stop codon. The public sequencing data were trimmed at Q25 with fastp and processed into clonotypes with MiXCR by TCRdb, which kept only in-frame beta chains. Rows merge per CDR3 protein into single entries with the most common DNA and genes. The V and J calls here are based on TCRdb, not the publication. The sample table shows some 90,000 distinct CDR3 sequences, and around two thirds are seen once. The ten top clones hold around 14% of the sample.

Broad study findings and their caveats: The cohort had only about 16 patients, and the authors noted that larger samples and more detailed clinical data are needed. Peripheral blood was not sequenced, so blood TCRbeta repertoires were not examined in the lung cancer patients of the study. TCR diversity (inverse Simpson) was significantly higher in tumor than in normal lung tissue (around 460 vs 160, P = 0.0075, Mann-Whitney U test). The sequencing platform is not named in the methods, and unique molecular identifiers are not mentioned. TCR diversity was significantly higher in younger patients, and greater tumor TCR diversity was associated with shorter overall survival and shorter disease-free survival. The top 100 clones accounted for a significantly larger cumulative portion of the repertoire in normal lung than in tumor tissue.

Taken from the germline V gene, the CDR1 and CDR2 loops are SGHDN and FVKESK. The CDR3 has 16 amino acids, counting the end cysteine and phenylalanine. Kept here is only the CDR3 DNA, which spans 48 bases and is read in frame from base 1. About this clonotype: No cognate antigen has been identified for it. A read error may be the cause here, since a much bigger clone is one base away.

Recombination joined TRBV14 with TRBJ2-3, and 8 bases in between align with TRBD2. The source is a man between 65 and 80 years old with non-small cell lung cancer. Sequenced: lung tumor tissue. The bases read TGTGCCAACAGCCAAGATCGGGTAGCGGGGCTTGATACGCAGTATTTT. It is translated as CANSQDRVAGLDTQYF.